This T cell receptor (beta chain) originates from a study of blood T cell repertoires in COVID-19. V lost 0 bases and J lost 6, with 6 bases in between. CDR1 is SGHRS, CDR2 YFSETQ, per germline. The CDR3 runs 13 residues. The protocol was immunoSEQ multiplex PCR, while the TCRdb copy is restricted to in-frame clones and leaves out a portion. The table lists hundreds of thousands of clones, roughly 87% of them singletons. Enrolled through a virtual design, the participants were between about 18 and 100 years of age and came from about two dozen US areas. Clinical history as reported by participants underpinned cohort assignment. Recovery meant two consecutive negative NP/OP PCR tests, professional clearance, or resolved symptoms.

This TCR came from a woman between 18 and 30 years old who had recovered from COVID-19. The sequenced sample was PBMCs or T cells enriched from blood (not recorded which). V gene TRBV5-1 combines with J gene TRBJ2-2; D unclear. Here the CDR3 reads CASSLALPGELFF. Here the CDR3 DNA reads TGCGCCAGCAGCTTGGCCCTTCCCGGGGAGCTGTTTTTT. Supplemented by reference TRBV5-1 and TRBJ2-2, the full variable domain reads KAGVTQTPRYLIKTRGQQVTLSCSPISGHRSVSWYQQTPGQGLQFLFEYFSETQRNKGNFPGRFSGRQFSNSRSEMNVSTLELGDSALYLCASSLALPGELFFGEGSRLTVL.